Presented here are 5 T cell receptor beta chains from one specimen sequenced in a study of T cell responses to AZD1222 COVID-19 vaccine. Here immunoSEQ multiplex PCR was the method, and the copy in TCRdb shows in-frame clones only, minus some. The data contain about 70,000 clones, about 88% of them seen just once; the ten biggest clones take up roughly 5%. The sample consisted of peripheral blood, taken 28 days after the second dose of the MenACWY control vaccine. All receptors derive from an adult who received the MenACWY meningococcal vaccine as a control.

V gene TRBV29-1 combines with J gene TRBJ1-2, with D tentatively TRBD1 (5 bases). Trimming cost V 6 bases and J 3 bases, with 14 bases left between them. The CDR3 has 13 residues. CDR1 and CDR2 from the germline V gene are SQVTM and ANQGSEA. DNA of the CDR3: TGCAGCGTAGACCCCAGGGACGACTATGGCTACACCTTC. Encoded protein: CSVDPRDDYGYTF. The full variable domain, rest sourced from reference TRBV29-1 and TRBJ1-2, is SAVISQKPSRDICQRGTSLTIQCQVDSQVTMMFWYRQQPGQSLTLIATANQGSEATYESGFVIDKFPISRPNLTFSTLTVSNMSPEDSSIYLCSVDPRDDYGYTFGSGTRLTVV.

The V and J genes are TRBV14 and TRBJ1-1; D may be TRBD1 (6 bases). There are 15 residues in the CDR3. CDR1 is SGHDN, CDR2 FVKESK, per germline. The V end lost 4 bases, the J end lost 3 bases, and 15 bases lay between the germline ends. For the CDR3, the DNA is TGTGCCAGCAGCCGATCGAGTCGGACAGACACTGAAGCTTTCTTT. Translation: CASSRSSRTDTEAFF.

This clone has more than one count but fewer than ten. The chain employs TRBV7-2 and TRBJ1-5, with TRBD1 identical over 7 bases. Trimming took 5 bases from V and 6 from J; bases not matched to a gene: 13. Germline loops: CDR1 SGHTA, CDR2 FQGNSA. CDR3 size: 16 residues. The CDR3 region has the DNA TGTGCCAGCAGCGTCGAGCAGGGGGGCATGGGTCAGCCCCAGCATTTT. Translated, it gives CASSVEQGGMGQPQHF.

The chain recombines TRBV18 with TRBJ1-2; a possible D gene is TRBD1 (6 bases). Trimming removed 2 bases from V and 2 bases from J, with 12 bases in between. The germline gives CDR1 KGHSH, CDR2 LQKENI. The CDR3 consists of 15 residues. The CDR3 loop reads CASSPSADSNYGYTF. The CDR3 DNA sequence: TGTGCCAGCTCACCATCAGCGGACAGCAACTATGGCTACACCTTC.

The chain joins TRBV12-3 or TRBV12-4 to TRBJ2-1; 10 nucleotides align to TRBD2. This CDR3 region has 13 residues. The V segment lost 3 bases and the J segment 12 bases; nucleotides outside the gene matches: 5. CDR3 DNA: TGTGCCAGCAGTTTGCTAGCGGGAGTAGGGCAGTTCTTC. Translation gives CASSLLAGVGQFF.